In its sample, the clone carrying this T cell receptor (beta chain) was seen many times. Antigen unknown. This specimen belongs to a study of blood T cells in healthy people across ages. Study-wide points: Donor CMV infection status was unknown, possibly confounding age-related changes in expanded clonotypes.

With each sample, at least 5 micrograms of total RNA were extracted. Combining a sample-barcoded 5' primer with a J-beta primer mix, a second PCR ran for roughly 6 to 12 cycles. TCRdb re-called the 5' RACE reads through MiXCR, storing one row per CDR3 protein. The sample shows roughly 650,000 distinct CDR3 sequences, approximately 31% of them seen only once. CDR3 length: 13 amino acids. With V trimmed by 5 bases and J by 10 bases, 8 bases remained unmatched. This rearrangement joins TRBV12-3 or TRBV12-4 to TRBJ2-1, with 7 bases that match TRBD1. Sequencing was done on a sample of blood. This TCR came from an elderly woman in good health. CDR3 nucleotide sequence: TGTGCCAGCAGTGGGACAGCCCGGGGCGAGCAGTTCTTC. Encoded protein: CASSGTARGEQFF.